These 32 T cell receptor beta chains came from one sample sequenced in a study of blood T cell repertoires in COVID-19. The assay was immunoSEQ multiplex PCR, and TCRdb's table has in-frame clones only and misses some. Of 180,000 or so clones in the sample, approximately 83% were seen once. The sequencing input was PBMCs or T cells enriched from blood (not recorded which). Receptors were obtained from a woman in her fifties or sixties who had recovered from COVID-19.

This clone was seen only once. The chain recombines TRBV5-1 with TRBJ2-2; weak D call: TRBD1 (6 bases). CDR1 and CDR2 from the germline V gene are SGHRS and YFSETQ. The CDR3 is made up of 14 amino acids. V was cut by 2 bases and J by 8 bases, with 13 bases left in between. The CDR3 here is CASSLQGAAGELFF. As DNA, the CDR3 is TGCGCCAGCAGCTTACAGGGTGCTGCTGGGGAGCTGTTTTTT.

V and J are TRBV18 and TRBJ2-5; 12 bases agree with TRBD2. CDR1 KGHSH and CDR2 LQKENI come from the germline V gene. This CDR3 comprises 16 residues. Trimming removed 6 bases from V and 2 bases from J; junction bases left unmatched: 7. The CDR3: CASSGLAGKLQETQYF. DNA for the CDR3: TGTGCCAGCTCCGGACTAGCGGGGAAACTTCAAGAGACCCAGTACTTC.

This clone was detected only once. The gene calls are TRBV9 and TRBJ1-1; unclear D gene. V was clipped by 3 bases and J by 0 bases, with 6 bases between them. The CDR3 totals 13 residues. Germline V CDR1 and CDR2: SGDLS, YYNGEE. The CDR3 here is CASSGQMNTEAFF. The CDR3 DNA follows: TGTGCCAGCAGCGGGCAAATGAACACTGAAGCTTTCTTT.

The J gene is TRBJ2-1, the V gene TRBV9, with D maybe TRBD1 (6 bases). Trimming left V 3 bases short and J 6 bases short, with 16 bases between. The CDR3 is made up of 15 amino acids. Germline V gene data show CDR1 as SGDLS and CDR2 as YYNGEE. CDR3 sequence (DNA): TGTGCCAGCAGCGCCCAGGTCAGGGGATTCAATGAGCAGTTCTTC. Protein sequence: CASSAQVRGFNEQFF.

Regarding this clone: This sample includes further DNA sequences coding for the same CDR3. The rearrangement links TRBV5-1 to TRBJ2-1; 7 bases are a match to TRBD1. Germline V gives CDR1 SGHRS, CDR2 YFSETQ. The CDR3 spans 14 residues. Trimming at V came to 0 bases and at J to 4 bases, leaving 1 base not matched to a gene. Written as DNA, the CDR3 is TGCGCCAGCAGCTTGGGGGACAGTTACAATGAGCAGTTCTTC. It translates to CASSLGDSYNEQFF.

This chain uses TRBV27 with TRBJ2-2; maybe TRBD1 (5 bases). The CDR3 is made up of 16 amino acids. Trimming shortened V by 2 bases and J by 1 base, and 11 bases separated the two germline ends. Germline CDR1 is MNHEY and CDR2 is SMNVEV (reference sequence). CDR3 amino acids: CASSLARQLNTGELFF. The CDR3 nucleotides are TGTGCCAGCAGTTTAGCAAGACAGCTGAACACCGGGGAGCTGTTTTTT.

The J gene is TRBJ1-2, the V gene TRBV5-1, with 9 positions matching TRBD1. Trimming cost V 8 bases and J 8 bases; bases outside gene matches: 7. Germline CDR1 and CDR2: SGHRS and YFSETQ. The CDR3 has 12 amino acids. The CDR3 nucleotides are TGCGCCAGTAAACAGGGGGCGTGGGGCTACACCTTC. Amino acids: CASKQGAWGYTF.

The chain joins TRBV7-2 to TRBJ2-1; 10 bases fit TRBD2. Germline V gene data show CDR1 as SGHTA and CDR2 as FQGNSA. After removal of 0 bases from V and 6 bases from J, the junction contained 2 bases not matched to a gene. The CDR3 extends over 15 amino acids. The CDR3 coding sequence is TGTGCCAGCAGCTTAGCAGGGACTAGCGTCAATGAGCAGTTCTTC. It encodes CASSLAGTSVNEQFF.

The CDR3 DNA reads TGCGCCAGCAGCTTAAGGGCGGACAGGGGCGGCTACACCTTC. This translates into CASSLRADRGGYTF. This chain uses TRBV5-1 with TRBJ1-2; 9 bases align to TRBD1. The CDR3 totals 14 residues. Germline CDR1 SGHRS, CDR2 YFSETQ. Unmatched junction bases numbered 7, after V lost 2 bases and J lost 8 bases.

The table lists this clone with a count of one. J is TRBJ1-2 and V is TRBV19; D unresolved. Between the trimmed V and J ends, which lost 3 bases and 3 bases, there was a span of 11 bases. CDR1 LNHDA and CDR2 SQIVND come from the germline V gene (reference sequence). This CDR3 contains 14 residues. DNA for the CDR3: TGTGCCAGTAGTATGGTTCCGGGATACTATGGCTACACCTTC. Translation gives CASSMVPGYYGYTF.

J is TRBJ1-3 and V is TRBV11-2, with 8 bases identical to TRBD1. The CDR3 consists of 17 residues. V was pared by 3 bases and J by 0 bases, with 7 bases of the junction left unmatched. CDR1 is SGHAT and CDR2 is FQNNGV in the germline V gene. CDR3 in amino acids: CASSFLGQAYSGNTIYF. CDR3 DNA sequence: TGTGCCAGCAGCTTCCTGGGACAGGCCTACTCTGGAAACACCATATATTTT. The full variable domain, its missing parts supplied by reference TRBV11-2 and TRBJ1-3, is EAGVAQSPRYKIIEKRQSVAFWCNPISGHATLYWYQQILGQGPKLLIQFQNNGVVDDSQLPKDRFSAERLKGVDSTLKIQPAKLEDSAVYLCASSFLGQAYSGNTIYFGEGSWLTVV.

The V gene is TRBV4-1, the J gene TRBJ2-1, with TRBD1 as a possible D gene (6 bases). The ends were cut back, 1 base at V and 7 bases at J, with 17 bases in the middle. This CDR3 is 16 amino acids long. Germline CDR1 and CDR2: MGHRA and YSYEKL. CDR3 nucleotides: TGCGCCAGCAGCCAAGCTAACAGGGCAATGGGAAATGAGCAGTTCTTC. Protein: CASSQANRAMGNEQFF.

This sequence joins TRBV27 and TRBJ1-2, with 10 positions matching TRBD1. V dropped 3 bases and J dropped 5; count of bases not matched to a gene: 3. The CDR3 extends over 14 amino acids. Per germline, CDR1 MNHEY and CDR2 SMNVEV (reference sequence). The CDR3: CASSFRTGGYGYTF. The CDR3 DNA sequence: TGTGCCAGCAGTTTCAGGACAGGGGGATATGGCTACACCTTC.

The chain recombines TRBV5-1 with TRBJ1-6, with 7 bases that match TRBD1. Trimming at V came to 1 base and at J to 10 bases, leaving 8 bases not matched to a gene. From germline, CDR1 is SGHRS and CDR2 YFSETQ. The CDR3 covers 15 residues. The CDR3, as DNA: TGCGCCAGCAGCTTGATTGGGCAGGGGGACTCACCCCTCCACTTT. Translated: CASSLIGQGDSPLHF.

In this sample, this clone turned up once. The CDR3 spells CASRSGGSYNSPLHF. The CDR3 coding sequence is TGTGCCAGCAGGTCCGGGGGGTCCTATAATTCACCCCTCCACTTT. The rearrangement uses TRBV2 and TRBJ1-6; D perhaps matches TRBD1 (5 bases). Germline lookup yields CDR1 SNHLY and CDR2 FYNNEI. CDR3 length: 15 residues. Trimming took off 6 bases at V and 1 base at J, with 10 bases between the two ends.

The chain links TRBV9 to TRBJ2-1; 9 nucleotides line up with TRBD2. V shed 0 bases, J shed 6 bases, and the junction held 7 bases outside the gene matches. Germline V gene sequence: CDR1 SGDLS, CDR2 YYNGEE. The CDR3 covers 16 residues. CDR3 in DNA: TGTGCCAGCAGCGTAGGGGGAGCGGGAGGCACCAATGAGCAGTTCTTC. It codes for CASSVGGAGGTNEQFF.

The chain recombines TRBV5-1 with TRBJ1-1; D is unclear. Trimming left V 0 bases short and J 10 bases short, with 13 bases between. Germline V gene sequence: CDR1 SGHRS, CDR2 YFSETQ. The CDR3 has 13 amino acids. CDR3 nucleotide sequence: TGCGCCAGCAGCTTGGATGGGCCGTCCGTAGCTTTCTTT. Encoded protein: CASSLDGPSVAFF.

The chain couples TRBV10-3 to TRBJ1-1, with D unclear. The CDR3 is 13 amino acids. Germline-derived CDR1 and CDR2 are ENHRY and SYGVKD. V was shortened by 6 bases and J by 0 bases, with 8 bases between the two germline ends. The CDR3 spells CAISAEVNTEAFF. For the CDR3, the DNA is TGTGCCATCAGCGCTGAGGTGAACACTGAAGCTTTCTTT.

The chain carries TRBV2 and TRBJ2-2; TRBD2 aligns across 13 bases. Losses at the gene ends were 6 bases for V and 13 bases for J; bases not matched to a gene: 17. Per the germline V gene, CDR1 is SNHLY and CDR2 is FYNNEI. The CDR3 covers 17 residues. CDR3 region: CASSARQAGTSGMGLFF. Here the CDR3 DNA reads TGTGCCAGCAGCGCGAGACAGGCCGGGACTAGCGGGATGGGGCTGTTTTTT.

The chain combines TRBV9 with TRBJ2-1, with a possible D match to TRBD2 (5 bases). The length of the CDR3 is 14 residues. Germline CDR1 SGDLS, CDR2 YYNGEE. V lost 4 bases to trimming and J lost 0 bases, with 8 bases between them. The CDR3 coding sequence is TGTGCCAGCAGCCGAAGCGGCTCCTACAATGAGCAGTTCTTC. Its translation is CASSRSGSYNEQFF.

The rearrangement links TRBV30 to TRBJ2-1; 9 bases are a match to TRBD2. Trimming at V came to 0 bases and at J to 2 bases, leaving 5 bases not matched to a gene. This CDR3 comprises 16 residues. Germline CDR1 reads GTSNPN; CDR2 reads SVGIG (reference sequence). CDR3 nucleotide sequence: TGTGCCTGGAGTGTACTCGGGACTAGCCCCTACAATGAGCAGTTCTTC. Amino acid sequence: CAWSVLGTSPYNEQFF.

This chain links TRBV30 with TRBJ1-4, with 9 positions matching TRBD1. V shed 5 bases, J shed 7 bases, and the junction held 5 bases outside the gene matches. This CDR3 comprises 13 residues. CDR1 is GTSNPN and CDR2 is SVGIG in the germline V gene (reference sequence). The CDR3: CAWHRGPGEKLFF. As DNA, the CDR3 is TGTGCCTGGCACAGGGGGCCTGGTGAAAAACTGTTTTTT.

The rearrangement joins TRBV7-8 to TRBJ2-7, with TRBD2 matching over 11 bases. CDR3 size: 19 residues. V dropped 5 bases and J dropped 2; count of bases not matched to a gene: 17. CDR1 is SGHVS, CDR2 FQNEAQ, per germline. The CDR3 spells CASSRGLAGAPINPYEQYF. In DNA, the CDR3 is TGTGCCAGCAGCCGAGGACTAGCGGGCGCTCCTATAAACCCCTACGAGCAGTACTTC.

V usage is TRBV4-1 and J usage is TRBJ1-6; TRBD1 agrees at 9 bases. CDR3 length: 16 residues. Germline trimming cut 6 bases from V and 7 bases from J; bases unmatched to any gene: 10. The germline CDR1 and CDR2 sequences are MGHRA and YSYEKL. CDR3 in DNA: TGCGCCAGCAGTCTACAGGGGGCTAGGGGCAATTCACCCCTCCACTTT. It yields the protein CASSLQGARGNSPLHF.

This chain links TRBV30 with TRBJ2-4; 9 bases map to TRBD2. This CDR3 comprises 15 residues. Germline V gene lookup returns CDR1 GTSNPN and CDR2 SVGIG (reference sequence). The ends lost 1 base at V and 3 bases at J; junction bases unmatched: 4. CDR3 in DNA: TGTGCCTGGAGTGGTGGTAGCGGGAGCAAAAACATTCAGTACTTC. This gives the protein CAWSGGSGSKNIQYF.

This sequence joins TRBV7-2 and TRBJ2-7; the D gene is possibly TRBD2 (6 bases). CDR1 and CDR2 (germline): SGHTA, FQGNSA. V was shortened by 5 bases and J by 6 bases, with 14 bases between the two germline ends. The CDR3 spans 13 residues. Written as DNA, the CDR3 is TGTGCCAGCAGCGTGGGGGGTTACGGCGAGCAGTACTTC. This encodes CASSVGGYGEQYF.

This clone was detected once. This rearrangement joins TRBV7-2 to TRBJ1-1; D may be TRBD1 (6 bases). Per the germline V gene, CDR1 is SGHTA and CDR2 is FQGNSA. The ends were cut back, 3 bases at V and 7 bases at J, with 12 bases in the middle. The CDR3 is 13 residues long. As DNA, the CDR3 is TGTGCCAGCAGCTTGTGGGGGACACGTGAAGCTTTCTTT. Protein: CASSLWGTREAFF.

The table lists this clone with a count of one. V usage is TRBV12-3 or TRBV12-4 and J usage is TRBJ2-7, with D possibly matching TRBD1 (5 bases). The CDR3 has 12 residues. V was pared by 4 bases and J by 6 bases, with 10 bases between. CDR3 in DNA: TGTGCCAGCAGTTCCACAGGAGCCGAGCAGTACTTC. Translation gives CASSSTGAEQYF.

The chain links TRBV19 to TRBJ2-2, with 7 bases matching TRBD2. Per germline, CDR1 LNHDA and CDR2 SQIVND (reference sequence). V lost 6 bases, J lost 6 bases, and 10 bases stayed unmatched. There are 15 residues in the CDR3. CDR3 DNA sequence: TGTGCCAGTAGCGGATGGGATGGGGGGGCCGGGGAGCTGTTTTTT. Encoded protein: CASSGWDGGAGELFF.

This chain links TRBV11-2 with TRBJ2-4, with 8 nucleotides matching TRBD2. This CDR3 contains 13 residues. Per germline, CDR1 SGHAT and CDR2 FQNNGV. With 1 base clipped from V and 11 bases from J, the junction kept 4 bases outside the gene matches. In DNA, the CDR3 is TGTGCCAGCAGCTTAGCGGGAGGGGGACTTCAGTACTTC. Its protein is CASSLAGGGLQYF.

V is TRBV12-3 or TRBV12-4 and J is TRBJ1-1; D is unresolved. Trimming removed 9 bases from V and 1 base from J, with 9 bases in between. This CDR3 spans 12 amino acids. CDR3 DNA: TGTGCCAGTGCGGGGTCGAACACTGAAGCTTTCTTT. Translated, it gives CASAGSNTEAFF.

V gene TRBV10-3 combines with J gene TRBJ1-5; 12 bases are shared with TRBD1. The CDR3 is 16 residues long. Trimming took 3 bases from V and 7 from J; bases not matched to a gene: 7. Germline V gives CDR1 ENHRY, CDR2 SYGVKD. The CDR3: CAISEGTGGDRQPQHF. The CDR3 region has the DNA TGTGCCATCAGTGAAGGGACAGGGGGCGATCGGCAGCCCCAGCATTTT.